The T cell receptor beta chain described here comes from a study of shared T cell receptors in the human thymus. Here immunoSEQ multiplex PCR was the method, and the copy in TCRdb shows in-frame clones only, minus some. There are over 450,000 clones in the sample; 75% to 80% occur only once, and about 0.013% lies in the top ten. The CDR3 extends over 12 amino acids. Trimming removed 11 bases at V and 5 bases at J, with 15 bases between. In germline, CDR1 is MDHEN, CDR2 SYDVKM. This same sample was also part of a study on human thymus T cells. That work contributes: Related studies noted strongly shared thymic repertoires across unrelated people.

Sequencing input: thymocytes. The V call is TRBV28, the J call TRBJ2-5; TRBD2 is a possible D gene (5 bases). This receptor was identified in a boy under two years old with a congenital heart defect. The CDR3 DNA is TGTGCCTCTCCGGAGCGAGGGGAGACCCAGTACTTC. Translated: CASPERGETQYF.